These T cell receptor beta chains were read from a single sample in a study of radiotherapy plus CTLA-4 blockade in lung cancer. Libraries were prepared by immunoSEQ multiplex PCR; TCRdb keeps only in-frame clonotypes and omits some of them. The table shows 65,000 to 95,000 clones, with approximately 86% occurring only once. Material: peripheral blood, obtained from a patient treated with radiotherapy plus ipilimumab. Receptor source: a human donor with non-small cell lung cancer who had stable disease on radiotherapy plus ipilimumab. Both conserved end residues are part of each CDR3. Fields, in order: CDR3 length, D gene, clone size, V gene, J gene, CDR3 protein, CDR3 DNA. D genes are given only for firm matches. Clone size appears in some rows only: once, few, many, or a class for an expanded clone.

>11|.|.|TRBV5-4|TRBJ1-2
CASSFEDGYTF
TGTGCCAGCAGCTTCGAAGATGGCTACACCTTC
>16|.|.|TRBV5-6|TRBJ1-4
CASSLQGVRVGEKLFF
TGTGCCAGCAGCTTGCAAGGGGTAAGGGTAGGTGAAAAACTGTTTTTT
>12|.|.|TRBV7-8|TRBJ2-1
CASSLVNNEQFF
TGTGCCAGCAGCTTAGTGAACAATGAGCAGTTCTTC
>14|TRBD2|few|TRBV28|TRBJ2-1
CASIGGGARNEQFF
TGTGCCAGCATCGGCGGGGGGGCTCGAAATGAGCAGTTCTTC
>14|TRBD1|.|TRBV7-3|TRBJ1-1
CASSTGQANTEAFF
TGTGCCAGCAGCACGGGACAGGCGAACACTGAAGCTTTCTTT
>12|.|few|TRBV30|TRBJ2-2
CAWSQGLGELFF
TGTGCCTGGAGCCAGGGTTTGGGGGAGCTGTTTTTT
>16|TRBD2|.|TRBV7-3|TRBJ2-1
CASSQAGRAAYNEQFF
TGTGCCAGCAGTCAAGCAGGGAGGGCCGCCTACAATGAGCAGTTCTTC
>15|TRBD2|.|TRBV11-2|TRBJ2-1
CASRLPGGVYNEQFF
TGTGCCAGCAGACTTCCGGGGGGGGTTTACAATGAGCAGTTCTTC
>13|.|.|TRBV7-8|TRBJ2-2
CASSHREIGELFF
TGTGCCAGCAGCCACAGGGAGATCGGGGAGCTGTTTTTT
>17|TRBD2|.|TRBV28|TRBJ2-1
CASSPRIAGLAANEQFF
TGTGCCAGCAGTCCAAGGATTGCGGGACTAGCTGCTAATGAGCAGTTCTTC
>16|TRBD2|.|TRBV4-2|TRBJ2-5
CASSQEGGGGVETQYF
TGTGCCAGCAGCCAAGAAGGCGGGGGGGGAGTGGAGACCCAGTACTTC
>17|TRBD2|.|TRBV5-1|TRBJ2-2
CASSSTSGGTNTGELFF
TGCGCCAGCAGCTCGACTAGCGGGGGGACTAACACCGGGGAGCTGTTTTTT
>20|.|.|TRBV7-3|TRBJ1-6
CASSLRGVSTGSSYNSPLHF
TGTGCCAGCAGCTTAAGAGGGGTTTCGACGGGGTCCTCCTATAATTCACCCCTCCACTTT
>14|.|.|TRBV28|TRBJ2-1
CASSSGGTYNEQFF
TGTGCCAGCAGTTCTGGCGGAACCTACAATGAGCAGTTCTTC
>16|TRBD1|.|TRBV6-1|TRBJ1-6
CASSEMQGAQNSPLHF
TGTGCCAGCAGTGAAATGCAGGGGGCACAGAATTCACCCCTCCACTTT
>17|TRBD2|.|TRBV5-1|TRBJ2-1
CASSLGVAGVGSDEQFF
TGCGCCAGCAGCTTGGGGGTAGCGGGAGTTGGTTCGGATGAGCAGTTCTTC
>14|.|.|TRBV2|TRBJ1-5
CASRRGGRYQPQHF
TGTGCCAGCAGGAGGGGGGGAAGGTATCAGCCCCAGCATTTT
>11|.|.|TRBV30|TRBJ1-2
CAWSSGPGYTF
TGTGCCTGGAGTTCGGGACCTGGCTACACCTTC